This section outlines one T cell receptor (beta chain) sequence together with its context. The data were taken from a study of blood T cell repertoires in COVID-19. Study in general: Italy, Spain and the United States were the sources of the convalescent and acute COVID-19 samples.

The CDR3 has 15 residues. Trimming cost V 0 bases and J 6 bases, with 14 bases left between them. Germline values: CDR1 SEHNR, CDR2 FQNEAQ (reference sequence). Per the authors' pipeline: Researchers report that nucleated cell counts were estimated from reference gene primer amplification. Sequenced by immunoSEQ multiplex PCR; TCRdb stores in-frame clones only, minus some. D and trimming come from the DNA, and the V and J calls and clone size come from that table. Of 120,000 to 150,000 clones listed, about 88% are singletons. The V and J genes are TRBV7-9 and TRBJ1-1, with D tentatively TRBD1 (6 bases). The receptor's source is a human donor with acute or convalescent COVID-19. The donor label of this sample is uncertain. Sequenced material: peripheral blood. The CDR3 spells CASSLAKGQRAEAFF. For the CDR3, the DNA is TGTGCCAGCAGCTTAGCCAAGGGACAAAGGGCTGAAGCTTTCTTT.